The clone carrying this T cell receptor (beta chain) has only a few counts. In the authors' methods: How many nucleated cells were present was estimated from reference gene primer amplification. Only in-frame clones appear in the TCRdb table, and some are missing; sequencing was by immunoSEQ multiplex PCR. V and J calls and clone size follow that table, whereas D and trimming were derived from the DNA. The sample records 180,000 or so clones, roughly 86% being singletons. This sample was included in a study of blood T cell repertoires in COVID-19. The germline V and J ends were trimmed by 4 bases and 4 bases, with 5 bases remaining between them. Germline V CDR1 and CDR2: GTSNPN, SVGIG (reference sequence). The CDR3 is 11 amino acids.

What was sequenced was peripheral blood. The sequence was collected from a young man with acute or convalescent COVID-19. The chain uses TRBV30 and TRBJ1-3; D remains ambiguous. CDR3 sequence reads: CAWNTGNTIYF. In DNA, the CDR3 is TGTGCCTGGAACACAGGAAACACCATATATTTT.